The 32 T cell receptor beta chains given below trace back to one sample, sequenced in a study of cytomegalovirus exposure and HLA in healthy donors. 13 Jbeta primers and 60 Vbeta primers were used for the PCR. Sequencing was performed with immunoSEQ multiplex PCR; in TCRdb, only in-frame clones are kept and a portion is missing. The sample holds 130,000 to 150,000 clones; 80% are singletons and the top ten take approximately 2.3%. Sequenced: PBMCs. These receptors were taken from a man aged 25-40 years in good health and CMV-seronegative.

This clone was found a few times. The chain joins TRBV5-4 to TRBJ1-1; maybe TRBD1 (5 bases). The length of the CDR3 is 13 residues. Trimming removed 4 bases from V and 3 bases from J, with 10 bases in between. CDR1 is SGHNT and CDR2 is YYREEE in the germline V gene (reference sequence). The CDR3 sequence is CASSTRGDTEAFF. As DNA, the CDR3 is TGTGCCAGCAGCACCCGGGGGGACACTGAAGCTTTCTTT.

Points on this clone: One end of the junction fails to match germline, which may point to a read error. The V and J genes are TRBV6-1 and TRBJ2-7; D is unresolved. This CDR3 has 14 residues. CDR1 is MNHNS, CDR2 SASEGT, per germline. As DNA, the CDR3 is TGTGCCAGCAGTGAAATGGGCAGAAGCTACGCGCAGTACTTC. It is translated as CASSEMGRSYAQYF.

This chain joins TRBV28 and TRBJ1-6; TRBD1 is a possible D gene (5 bases). CDR1 and CDR2 (germline): MDHEN, SYDVKM. The CDR3 is 13 residues long. The V and J ends lost 9 bases and 9 bases respectively, with 15 bases between them. The CDR3, as DNA: TGTGCCAGTACACTCCTCAGGGCTTCACCCCTCCACTTT. The encoded protein is CASTLLRASPLHF.

J is TRBJ2-3 and V is TRBV5-1, with 11 bases fitting TRBD2. The V gene end was trimmed by 0 bases and the J gene end by 2 bases; junction bases not matched to a gene: 5. Germline CDR1 reads SGHRS; CDR2 reads YFSETQ. The CDR3 consists of 17 residues. CDR3 sequence reads: CASSLAGTSGATDTQYF. The CDR3 DNA reads as TGCGCCAGCAGCTTGGCTGGGACTAGCGGAGCCACAGATACGCAGTATTTT.

The gene calls are TRBV5-6 and TRBJ2-1; no clear D. Germline loops: CDR1 SGHDT, CDR2 YYEEEE. There are 15 residues in the CDR3. Deletions cut 1 base from V and 4 bases from J, with 12 bases between. CDR3 in DNA: TGTGCCAGCAGCTTGTATAGCCGCACGTACAATGAGCAGTTCTTC. Translated, it gives CASSLYSRTYNEQFF.

This clone was detected only a few times. V gene TRBV5-5 combines with J gene TRBJ2-2, with a tentative D call TRBD2 (5 bases). The CDR3 extends over 15 amino acids. In germline, CDR1 is SGHKS, CDR2 YYEKEE (reference sequence). V dropped 4 bases and J dropped 6 bases, with 16 bases sitting between them. In DNA form, the CDR3 reads TGTGCCAGCAGCCCTAGGGAGAGGATCCCCGGGGAGCTGTTTTTT. Translating it yields CASSPRERIPGELFF.

This clone was picked up a small number of times. V usage is TRBV5-4 and J usage is TRBJ2-1, with TRBD2 matching 11 bases. The CDR3 is made up of 16 amino acids. J was trimmed by 5 bases and V by 4 bases; bases with no gene match: 8. Germline V CDR1 and CDR2: SGHNT, YYREEE (reference sequence). The CDR3 DNA reads TGTGCCAGCAGCCCCGGGACTAGCGGAGTCAACAATGAGCAGTTCTTC. Translation gives CASSPGTSGVNNEQFF.

This sequence joins TRBV30 and TRBJ2-1; 7 nucleotides align to TRBD2. V was clipped by 2 bases and J by 1 base; unmatched bases: 14. Per germline, CDR1 GTSNPN and CDR2 SVGIG (reference sequence). The CDR3 runs 18 residues. CDR3 sequence: CAWSRWYLAGTSYNEQFF. CDR3 sequence (DNA): TGTGCCTGGAGTAGGTGGTACTTAGCGGGCACGTCCTACAATGAGCAGTTCTTC. Full variable domain (missing parts from reference TRBV30 and TRBJ2-1): SQTIHQWPATLVQPVGSPLSLECTVEGTSNPNLYWYRQAAGRGLQLLFYSVGIGQISSEVPQNLSASRPQDRQFILSSKKLLLSDSGFYLCAWSRWYLAGTSYNEQFFGPGTRLTVL.

The table lists this clone with a few counts. This rearrangement joins TRBV10-1 to TRBJ2-1; the match to TRBD2 covers 8 bases. Germline V gene lookup returns CDR1 WNHNN and CDR2 SYGVQD (reference sequence). This CDR3 spans 14 amino acids. V shed 2 bases, J shed 7 bases, and the junction held 4 bases outside the gene matches. The CDR3 loop reads CASSEALAVNEQFF. CDR3 bases: TGCGCCAGCAGTGAGGCACTAGCGGTAAATGAGCAGTTCTTC.

V and J are TRBV15 and TRBJ1-4, with TRBD1 matching 7 bases. With 0 bases clipped from V and 8 bases from J, the junction kept 6 bases outside the gene matches. Germline V gene data show CDR1 as LNHNV and CDR2 as YYDKDF (reference sequence). This CDR3 contains 15 residues. CDR3 DNA: TGTGCCACCAGCAGAGAGAGTGGGGACAGAGAAAAACTGTTTTTT. Translation: CATSRESGDREKLFF. Filled out from reference TRBV15 and TRBJ1-4, the complete variable domain reads DAMVIQNPRYQVTQFGKPVTLSCSQTLNHNVMYWYQQKSSQAPKLLFHYYDKDFNNEADTPDNFQSRRPNTSFCFLDIRSPGLGDTAMYLCATSRESGDREKLFFGSGTQLSVL.

This clone was found a few times. The CDR3 loop reads CASSYSLGSWDTEAFF. CDR3 DNA sequence: TGTGCCAGCAGTTACTCACTCGGGTCTTGGGACACTGAAGCTTTCTTT. The chain joins TRBV6-5 to TRBJ1-1; D is unclear. The CDR3 totals 16 residues. Trimming left V 0 bases short and J 3 bases short, with 14 bases between. Germline-derived CDR1 and CDR2 are MNHEY and SVGAGI.

This clone has more than one count but fewer than ten. V usage is TRBV5-6 and J usage is TRBJ2-4; D remains unclear. There are 12 residues in the CDR3. CDR1 is SGHDT, CDR2 YYEEEE, per germline. The germline V and J ends were trimmed by 3 bases and 9 bases, with 10 bases remaining between them. CDR3 residues: CASSSARTIQYF. As DNA, the CDR3 is TGTGCCAGCAGCTCCGCTAGAACCATTCAGTACTTC. The full variable domain, with the rest looked up from reference TRBV5-6 and TRBJ2-4, is DAGVTQSPTHLIKTRGQQVTLRCSPKSGHDTVSWYQQALGQGPQFIFQYYEEEERQRGNFPDRFSGHQFPNYSSELNVNALLLGDSALYLCASSSARTIQYFGAGTRLSVL.

The rearrangement links TRBV7-2 to TRBJ2-7, with D tentatively TRBD2 (6 bases). V lost 5 bases and J 4 bases, leaving 12 bases between the germline ends. Germline CDR1 is SGHTA and CDR2 is FQGNSA. The CDR3 consists of 13 residues. Written as DNA, the CDR3 is TGTGCCAGCAGCCCCGGGGCGGGGTACGAGCAGTACTTC. This codes for CASSPGAGYEQYF. The full variable domain, rest sourced from reference TRBV7-2 and TRBJ2-7, is GAGVSQSPSNKVTEKGKDVELRCDPISGHTALYWYRQSLGQGLEFLIYFQGNSAPDKSGLPSDRFSAERTGGSVSTLTIQRTQQEDSAVYLCASSPGAGYEQYFGPGTRLTVT.

J is TRBJ2-2 and V is TRBV7-2; 12 positions match TRBD2. After removal of 7 bases from V and 2 bases from J, the junction contained 11 bases not matched to a gene. Germline V gives CDR1 SGHTA, CDR2 FQGNSA. This CDR3 is built from 18 residues. This CDR3 reads CASKTWTSGTANTGELFF. The CDR3 coding sequence is TGTGCCAGCAAAACGTGGACTAGCGGGACTGCAAACACCGGGGAGCTGTTTTTT.

The V call is TRBV10-1, the J call TRBJ2-7, with 11 bases identical to TRBD2. Germline values: CDR1 WNHNN, CDR2 SYGVQD (reference sequence). The trim removed 6 bases at V and 2 bases at J, leaving 6 bases unmatched. This CDR3 has 15 residues. The CDR3 bases are TGCGCCAGCAGACCCGGGACTAGCGGAACCTACGAGCAGTACTTC. Amino acid sequence: CASRPGTSGTYEQYF.

This sequence joins TRBV6-6 and TRBJ1-2; 10 nucleotides match TRBD1. CDR1 is MNHNY, CDR2 SVGAGI, per germline (reference sequence). V lost 0 bases and J lost 8; bases outside the gene matches: 9. The CDR3 contains 16 residues. CDR3 loop: CASSYSFLPGQGGYTF. DNA of the CDR3: TGTGCCAGCAGTTACTCGTTCCTGCCGGGACAGGGGGGCTACACCTTC.

J is TRBJ1-4 and V is TRBV2; D remains ambiguous. In germline, CDR1 is SNHLY, CDR2 FYNNEI. V was pared by 6 bases and J by 0 bases, with 8 bases between. The CDR3 runs to 14 residues. The CDR3 here is CASRLTATNEKLFF. In DNA form, the CDR3 reads TGTGCCAGCAGACTGACTGCAACTAATGAAAAACTGTTTTTT.

J is TRBJ2-6 and V is TRBV10-3; 8 positions agree with TRBD2. J lost 0 bases, V lost 3 bases, and 1 base had no gene match. Germline V lookup: CDR1 ENHRY, CDR2 SYGVKD. The CDR3 contains 16 residues. CDR3 protein: CAISDRGGSGANVLTF. CDR3 nucleotides: TGTGCCATCAGTGACCGGGGGGGCTCTGGGGCCAACGTCCTGACTTTC.

The rearrangement links TRBV29-1 to TRBJ2-5; 14 positions agree with TRBD2. Judging by the DNA end, TRBJ2-7 fits better; the J call may be wrong. The CDR3 spans 15 residues. CDR1 and CDR2 (germline): SQVTM, ANQGSEA. CDR3 nucleotides: TGCAGCGTTCATGGGACTAGCGGGAGCTCCTACGAGCAGTACTTC. Amino acid sequence: CSVHGTSGSSYEQYF.

J is TRBJ2-7 and V is TRBV18, with D hard to call. Germline V gene lookup returns CDR1 KGHSH and CDR2 LQKENI. This CDR3 has 15 amino acids. Trimming pared 3 bases from V and 0 bases from J, leaving 12 bases between. CDR3 sequence reads: CASSPGPSGSYEQYF. CDR3 DNA: TGTGCCAGCTCACCTGGGCCCAGTGGCTCCTACGAGCAGTACTTC. The variable domain in full, with the rest retrieved from reference TRBV18 and TRBJ2-7, is NAGVMQNPRHLVRRRGQEARLRCSPMKGHSHVYWYRQLPEEGLKFMVYLQKENIIDESGMPKERFSAEFPKEGPSILRIQQVVRGDSAAYFCASSPGPSGSYEQYFGPGTRLTVT.

The chain links TRBV5-6 to TRBJ2-4; 8 nucleotides match TRBD1. The length of the CDR3 is 14 residues. The V gene's germline CDR1 is SGHDT and CDR2 YYEEEE. V was clipped by 0 bases and J by 8 bases; unmatched bases: 4. The DNA for the CDR3 is TGTGCCAGCAGCTTGGCGGACAGGGCGGACATTCAGTACTTC. Its protein is CASSLADRADIQYF. Supplemented by reference TRBV5-6 and TRBJ2-4, the full variable domain reads DAGVTQSPTHLIKTRGQQVTLRCSPKSGHDTVSWYQQALGQGPQFIFQYYEEEERQRGNFPDRFSGHQFPNYSSELNVNALLLGDSALYLCASSLADRADIQYFGAGTRLSVL.

CDR3 region: CASKDGGSPYNEQFF. In DNA, the CDR3 is TGTGCCAGCAAGGATGGGGGCAGCCCCTACAATGAGCAGTTCTTC. The chain carries TRBV2 and TRBJ2-1; maybe TRBD1 (6 bases). Germline CDR1 SNHLY, CDR2 FYNNEI. V gave up 7 bases and J gave up 2 bases, with 15 bases separating them. The CDR3 is made up of 15 amino acids.

The chain links TRBV7-9 to TRBJ1-4; 11 bases line up with TRBD1. There are 15 residues in the CDR3. Germline CDR1 reads SEHNR; CDR2 reads FQNEAQ (reference sequence). Trimming took 4 bases from V and 5 from J; bases not matched to a gene: 3. The CDR3 reads CASSWGTGGNEKLFF. CDR3 sequence (DNA): TGTGCCAGCAGCTGGGGGACAGGGGGAAATGAAAAACTGTTTTTT.

The chain joins TRBV10-1 to TRBJ1-1; D not certain. The CDR3 is made up of 13 amino acids. Trimming took off 2 bases at V and 6 bases at J, with 10 bases between the two ends. Germline V gene sequence: CDR1 WNHNN, CDR2 SYGVQD (reference sequence). For the CDR3, the DNA is TGCGCCAGCAGTGAGAAGCCCACCGCTGAAGCTTTCTTT. Translation gives CASSEKPTAEAFF.

The CDR3 nucleotides read TGTGCCAGCAGCCGGGGGGATAGGGAGCAGTACTTC. Translation gives CASSRGDREQYF. The rearrangement links TRBV5-4 to TRBJ2-7, with 7 bases fitting TRBD2. Germline values: CDR1 SGHNT, CDR2 YYREEE (reference sequence). There are 12 residues in the CDR3. V shed 4 bases, J shed 7 bases, and the junction held 5 bases outside the gene matches.

This clone was observed a single time. The chain couples TRBV27 to TRBJ2-7, with 10 nucleotides matching TRBD2. This CDR3 has 13 residues. Per germline, CDR1 MNHEY and CDR2 SMNVEV (reference sequence). V trimming: 5 bases; J trimming: 5 bases; junction bases outside the gene matches: 3. Written as DNA, the CDR3 is TGTGCCAGCAGTCCCGGGACTAGCGACGAGCAGTACTTC. Translation: CASSPGTSDEQYF.

This clone appeared a single time. The chain couples TRBV7-9 to TRBJ2-1; D possibly corresponds to TRBD2 (5 bases). Trimming stripped 1 base from V and 6 bases from J, with 10 bases between. CDR1 is SEHNR, CDR2 FQNEAQ, per germline (reference sequence). The CDR3 has 14 amino acids. Here the CDR3 reads CASSLGSAINEQFF. CDR3 nucleotides: TGTGCCAGCAGCTTAGGTAGCGCCATCAATGAGCAGTTCTTC.

This clone was picked up a small number of times. V gene TRBV7-2 combines with J gene TRBJ1-1; 7 nucleotides align to TRBD1. This CDR3 is built from 16 residues. The V gene end was trimmed by 1 base and the J gene end by 1 base; junction bases not matched to a gene: 6. Germline lookup yields CDR1 SGHTA and CDR2 FQGNSA. CDR3 sequence: CASSLEGQPTNTEAFF. The CDR3 DNA reads as TGTGCCAGCAGCTTAGAGGGACAGCCGACGAACACTGAAGCTTTCTTT.

The chain recombines TRBV19 with TRBJ2-7; 9 positions match TRBD1. Germline lookup yields CDR1 LNHDA and CDR2 SQIVND (reference sequence). The CDR3 covers 15 residues. Trimming took 3 bases from V and 3 from J; bases not matched to a gene: 6. CDR3 coding DNA: TGTGCCAGTAGTATTTACAAGGACAGGGGCTACGAGCAGTACTTC. This sequence encodes CASSIYKDRGYEQYF.

This clone was seen only once. The chain uses TRBV27 and TRBJ2-7, with D maybe TRBD1 (6 bases). The CDR3 is 15 residues long. V lost 5 bases to trimming and J lost 1 base, with 15 bases between them. Germline assignment: CDR1 MNHEY and CDR2 SMNVEV (reference sequence). The CDR3 sequence is CASSPRGHPSYEQYF. DNA for the CDR3: TGTGCCAGCAGTCCCAGGGGACATCCATCCTACGAGCAGTACTTC.

This rearrangement joins TRBV11-2 to TRBJ2-2; D is unclear. Trimming left V 7 bases short and J 3 bases short, with 3 bases between. The CDR3 has 11 amino acids. Germline loops: CDR1 SGHAT, CDR2 FQNNGV. The CDR3 coding sequence is TGTGCCAGCACATACACCGGGGAGCTGTTTTTT. As protein: CASTYTGELFF.

This chain links TRBV7-9 with TRBJ2-7; D may be TRBD1 (5 bases). Germline values: CDR1 SEHNR, CDR2 FQNEAQ (reference sequence). CDR3 length: 14 residues. The V gene lost 2 bases and the J gene lost 3 bases, with 11 bases spanning the gap. Here the CDR3 reads CASSLSVRDYEQYF. Written as DNA, the CDR3 is TGTGCCAGCAGCTTATCGGTCAGGGACTACGAGCAGTACTTC.